This T cell receptor (beta chain) was obtained from a study of blood T cell repertoires in COVID-19. The length of the CDR3 is 15 residues. Looked up from germline, CDR1 is WSHSY and CDR2 is SAAADI. V shed 1 base and J shed 6 bases, with 16 bases lying between them. This table comes from immunoSEQ multiplex PCR, and its TCRdb copy is limited to in-frame clones, with some not included. The repertoire holds about 46,000 clones, with about 90% as singletons. What was sequenced was peripheral blood. The chain employs TRBV10-2 and TRBJ2-7; a weak D match, TRBD2 (6 bases). This TCR was sampled from a human donor in a cohort sampled during active COVID-19. CDR3 bases: TGCGCCAGCAGTGAGTGGCCGGGGGAGAAGGGCGAGCAGTACTTC. Its translation: CASSEWPGEKGEQYF.